This note documents a single TCR beta chain sequence. This clonotype was recorded a few times. The clone's antigen remains unknown. Qualities for individual bases were not recorded, and no much larger clone is one base off. TCRdb lists the instrument as Illumina NovaSeq 6000. TCRalpha and TCRbeta cDNA libraries were constructed by 5'RACE with constant-segment primers, with sample barcodes and unique molecular identifiers being introduced. Trizol reagent was used to extract RNA from every sample. The libraries were amplified in two PCR steps, and the second step added a second sample barcode and Illumina TruSeq adapters. The libraries were sequenced on an Illumina NovaSeq using 2 x 150 bp paired-end reads. As for the authors' bioinformatics: With migec v1.2.7, reads were demultiplexed and then collapsed into UMI-guided consensus sequences. Using mixcr v2.1.11, UMI consensuses were aligned to TRA and TRB V and J templates and then assembled into clonotypes. Clonotypes were classified as expanded or contracted when called significant by both edgeR and NoisET, with noise models trained on biological replicates. edgeR calls used a false discovery rate-adjusted p below 0.01 and a log2 fold-change threshold of 1. As an exploratory analysis of dynamics, PCA with hierarchical clustering was applied to max-normalized trajectories of the 1000 most abundant clonotypes. The CD4 or CD8 phenotype of responding clones was assigned using the separately sequenced CD4+ and CD8+ repertoires. TCRdb took the public reads, trimmed them with fastp at Q25, ran MiXCR for clone calling and kept in-frame beta chains. Each CDR3 protein appears once, grouped with its most common genes and DNA. TCRdb's processing, not the authors' own work, is the source of the V and J calls. This sample comprises about 320,000 distinct CDR3 sequences, over 11% of them detected only once. The top ten constitute around 20% of the sample.

These data belong to a study of T-cell memory formation after mild COVID-19 listed by TCRdb under 2021. General notes on the study: TCR sequence clusters from the two donors were found to be largely donor specific. The cohort comprised two young, previously healthy adult volunteers, one female and one male. Longitudinal TCRalpha and TCRbeta repertoire sequencing tracked T-cell clones expanding and contracting after mild COVID-19 in two donors. The paper as a whole reports these results and caveats: The detection of some responding clones in pre-infection memory suggests that pre-existing cross-reactive memory T cells joined the SARS-CoV-2 response. Contracting CD4+ clones were found mainly in CM and EM memory subsets, while CD8+ clones were enriched in EMRA. Balanced CD4/CD8 phenotypes were observed for clones contracting from day 15 to 85, whereas a bias towards CD4+ was observed for a second wave of clones expanding from day 15 to 37. Only a couple of mild cases were covered in the study, and larger cohorts including severe cases with pre-infection samples were considered necessary. The second-wave clones that peaked on day 37 were not confirmed to be SARS-CoV-2 specific.

Reading from cysteine to phenylalanine, the CDR3 counts 15 amino acids. CDR3 DNA only is kept here, 45 bases in frame from base 1. V lost 8 bases and J lost 5 bases; the stretch between them is 22 bases long. CDR1 is given as SGHRS and CDR2 as YFSETQ, both from the germline V gene. Ficoll-Paque density gradient centrifugation was used to isolate PBMCs. Sequences were obtained from PBMCs or a T cell subset sorted from them (not recorded which). The chain employs TRBV5-1 and TRBJ2-5, with the D gene not clear enough to name. The source of this sequence is a man aged 18 to 35 who had mild COVID-19 (a few samples of this study predate the infection). The sample titles of this study are shuffled in the database, so cell type and time point are left out; the donor was told from shared clones. The DNA reads TGCGCCAGTACCCGCCTGGCCCCAGAGTGGGAGACCCAGTACTTC. Protein translation: CASTRLAPEWETQYF.